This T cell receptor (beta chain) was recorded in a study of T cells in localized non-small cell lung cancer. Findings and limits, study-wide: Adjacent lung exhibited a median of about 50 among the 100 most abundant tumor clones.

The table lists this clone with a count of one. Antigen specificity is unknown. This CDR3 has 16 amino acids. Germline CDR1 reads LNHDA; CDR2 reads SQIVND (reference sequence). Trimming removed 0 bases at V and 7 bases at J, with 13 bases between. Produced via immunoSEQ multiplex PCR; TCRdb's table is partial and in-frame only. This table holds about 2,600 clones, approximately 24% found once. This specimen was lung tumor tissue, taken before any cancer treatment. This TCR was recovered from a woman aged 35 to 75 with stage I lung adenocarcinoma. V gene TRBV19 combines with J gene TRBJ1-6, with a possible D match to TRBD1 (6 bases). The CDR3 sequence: CASSIDLGAGNSPLHF. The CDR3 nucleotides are TGTGCCAGTAGTATAGATCTGGGGGCCGGGAATTCACCCCTCCACTTT.